The present entry profiles one T cell receptor (beta chain) with its context. The antigen remains undetermined. TCR beta rearrangements were amplified from peripheral blood genomic DNA. This sample is drawn from a study of T cell repertoires in aging, cancer and after chemotherapy. Across the whole study: Six age groups, ranging from 30 or younger to 70 or older, included the donors. The whole study produced a dataset of around 9 million TCR reads.

The CDR3 is made up of 15 amino acids. The V gene's germline CDR1 is MNHEY and CDR2 SMNVEV (reference sequence). V was shortened by 4 bases and J by 0 bases, with 13 bases between the two germline ends. Multiplex touch-down PCR with TRB-A/B primers amplified rearranged V-D-J TRB sequences. TCRdb redid the calling of the multiplex PCR reads with MiXCR, one entry per CDR3 protein. The sample records some 10,000 distinct CDR3 sequences, about 34% being singletons. The study's findings and limits: Untreated cancer patients had significantly lower blood TCR diversity than age-matched healthy donors.

The sample was blood. This receptor was identified in a human donor in good health. This chain links TRBV27 with TRBJ2-7, with D unclear. Here the CDR3 reads CASSWEGQFSYEQYF. As DNA, the CDR3 is TGTGCCAGCAGTTGGGAAGGCCAGTTCTCCTACGAGCAGTACTTC.